Only a few counts were recorded for the clone carrying this T cell receptor (beta chain). This sample was included in a study of early T cells in non-severe SARS-CoV-2 infection. The trim removed 4 bases at V and 7 bases at J, leaving 6 bases unmatched. Germline loops: CDR1 DFQATT, CDR2 SNEGSKA (reference sequence). The length of the CDR3 is 13 residues. TCRdb re-called the 5' RACE reads through MiXCR, storing one row per CDR3 protein. The sample lists 56,000 or so distinct CDR3 sequences, over 13% occurring once. The material sequenced was whole blood, taken at baseline. V and J are TRBV20-1 and TRBJ2-4; 8 nucleotides match TRBD1. This receptor was identified in an adult who was a healthcare worker with PCR-confirmed SARS-CoV-2 infection or an uninfected control (not recorded which). CDR3 residues: CSATTGVGNIQYF. In DNA form, the CDR3 reads TGCAGTGCTACGACAGGGGTGGGGAACATTCAGTACTTC.